This paragraph reports one T cell receptor beta chain. Its target is unknown. The entry originates in a study of T cell responses to AZD1222 COVID-19 vaccine. Overall study context: The analysis combined second doses at about 4 or about 12 weeks. General study points: A reported finding is that nearly half of spike-specific TCRs target unmutated variant regions. Baseline testing showed seropositivity in only a handful of AZD1222 recipients. The sample set comprised mostly white British donors with more females, and clonal diversity was possibly underestimated.

Germline CDR1 SEHNR, CDR2 FQNEAQ (reference sequence). The ends were cut back, 5 bases at V and 10 bases at J, with 14 bases in the middle. The CDR3 sequence is 12 residues long. Assay used: immunoSEQ multiplex PCR; TCRdb lists only in-frame clones, some missing. The table includes 120,000 to 150,000 clones, under 95% detected once. This receptor was obtained from an adult in good health. The gene calls are TRBV7-9 and TRBJ1-1, with no clear D. Sequencing used peripheral blood, obtained on day 0 of AZD1222 vaccination. CDR3 nucleotide sequence: TGTGCCAGCAGCCTCCCGGGTAAAATAGCTTTCTTT. This translates into CASSLPGKIAFF.